A single sample is the source of the 16 T cell receptor beta chains below, sequenced in a study of T cell responses to AZD1222 COVID-19 vaccine. Repertoires were generated with immunoSEQ multiplex PCR, while TCRdb's copy carries only in-frame clones and drops some. The data show 130,000 to 150,000 clones, around 94% seen once. The material was peripheral blood, obtained after recovery from COVID-19. These receptors were obtained from an adult who had recovered from COVID-19.

The CDR3 reads CATGTDKNEKLFF. CDR3 in DNA: TGTGCCACCGGGACAGATAAAAATGAAAAACTGTTTTTT. The gene calls are TRBV10-3 and TRBJ1-4, with TRBD1 matching 7 bases. With 10 bases clipped from V and 5 bases from J, the junction kept 7 bases outside the gene matches. This CDR3 is 13 amino acids long. Germline CDR1 and CDR2: ENHRY and SYGVKD.

The chain recombines TRBV6-5 with TRBJ1-3; TRBD1 might be the D (5 bases). V was pared by 3 bases and J by 0 bases, with 12 bases between. Per germline, CDR1 MNHEY and CDR2 SVGAGI. The length of the CDR3 is 16 residues. CDR3 coding DNA: TGTGCCAGCAGTTATTTGGGGGTAACCTCTGGAAACACCATATATTTT. The encoded protein is CASSYLGVTSGNTIYF.

This chain uses TRBV19 with TRBJ1-1, with TRBD1 as a possible D gene (5 bases). The CDR3 is 15 amino acids. The V and J ends lost 5 bases and 1 base respectively, with 14 bases between them. Germline V gene data show CDR1 as LNHDA and CDR2 as SQIVND (reference sequence). CDR3 residues: CASSPEGLKNTEAFF. The CDR3 coding sequence is TGTGCCAGTAGTCCAGAGGGACTGAAGAACACTGAAGCTTTCTTT.

V gene TRBV5-4 combines with J gene TRBJ1-1, with 7 bases matching TRBD1. This CDR3 region has 14 residues. The V gene's germline CDR1 is SGHNT and CDR2 YYREEE (reference sequence). The junction had 6 bases not matched to a gene; V was cut back by 2 bases and J by 5 bases. CDR3 DNA: TGTGCCAGCAGCTTACAGGGGCGGTGGACTGAAGCTTTCTTT. Translation gives CASSLQGRWTEAFF.

This chain joins TRBV5-4 and TRBJ1-1; D not resolved. CDR1 and CDR2 (germline): SGHNT, YYREEE (reference sequence). The germline V and J ends were trimmed by 4 bases and 1 base, with 8 bases remaining between them. This CDR3 has 13 residues. The CDR3 DNA sequence: TGTGCCAGCAGCCTGAGTGCGAACACTGAAGCTTTCTTT. It is translated as CASSLSANTEAFF. The entire variable domain, with the rest obtained from reference TRBV5-4 and TRBJ1-1, is as follows: ETGVTQSPTHLIKTRGQQVTLRCSSQSGHNTVSWYQQALGQGPQFIFQYYREEENGRGNFPPRFSGLQFPNYSSELNVNALELDDSALYLCASSLSANTEAFFGQGTRLTVV.

The chain combines TRBV5-6 with TRBJ1-4; 7 nucleotides align to TRBD1. This CDR3 spans 15 amino acids. Per the germline V gene, CDR1 is SGHDT and CDR2 is YYEEEE. V lost 3 bases and J lost 8; bases outside the gene matches: 10. The CDR3 DNA sequence: TGTGCCAGCAGCTCCCAGAAGACAGGGTTCGAAAAACTGTTTTTT. It translates to CASSSQKTGFEKLFF.

The V gene is TRBV6-5, the J gene TRBJ1-1; no definite D call. The V and J ends lost 0 bases and 1 base respectively, with 9 bases between them. This CDR3 contains 15 residues. Germline assignment: CDR1 MNHEY and CDR2 SVGAGI. The CDR3 DNA reads TGTGCCAGCAGTTACTCGAGGGTGCGGAACACTGAAGCTTTCTTT. It yields the protein CASSYSRVRNTEAFF.

The chain carries TRBV6-1 and TRBJ2-7, with 8 bases aligning to TRBD2. Germline-derived CDR1 and CDR2 are MNHNS and SASEGT. After removal of 0 bases from V and 4 bases from J, the junction contained 11 bases not matched to a gene. The CDR3 is 17 amino acids. CDR3 sequence reads: CASSEANRASGLYEQYF. The CDR3 nucleotides read TGTGCCAGCAGTGAAGCGAATCGAGCTAGCGGGCTTTACGAGCAGTACTTC.

The CDR3 here is CSAPVRGRQFF. DNA for the CDR3: TGCAGCGCCCCGGTTCGGGGTAGGCAGTTCTTC. This sequence joins TRBV29-1 and TRBJ2-1; D perhaps matches TRBD2 (5 bases). From germline, CDR1 is SQVTM and CDR2 ANQGSEA. Trimming left V 7 bases short and J 12 bases short, with 16 bases between. CDR3 length: 11 amino acids.

The V gene is TRBV4-1, the J gene TRBJ2-1; 11 bases align to TRBD2. The CDR3 totals 16 residues. CDR1 and CDR2 (germline): MGHRA, YSYEKL. The V gene end was trimmed by 1 base and the J gene end by 2 bases; junction bases not matched to a gene: 1. The CDR3 protein is CASSQALAGAYNEQFF. CDR3 in DNA: TGCGCCAGCAGCCAAGCACTAGCGGGAGCCTACAATGAGCAGTTCTTC.

The V and J genes are TRBV27 and TRBJ1-1; possibly TRBD1 for D (5 bases). The V gene lost 1 base and the J gene lost 5 bases, with 14 bases spanning the gap. The CDR3 covers 15 residues. The germline V gene encodes CDR1 MNHEY and CDR2 SMNVEV (reference sequence). The CDR3 DNA sequence: TGTGCCAGCAGTTTATTTACAGGATCAGGAACTGAAGCTTTCTTT. Its translation is CASSLFTGSGTEAFF.

The genes are TRBV28 and TRBJ1-2; tentative D call: TRBD1 (5 bases). Germline lookup yields CDR1 MDHEN and CDR2 SYDVKM. CDR3 length: 14 residues. With 7 bases removed from V and 4 bases from J, the gap between germline ends came to 16 bases. The CDR3 DNA is TGTGCCAGCAACACCTTTACAAGGGGCTATGGCTACACCTTC. This translates into CASNTFTRGYGYTF.

This chain connects TRBV13 to TRBJ2-2, with D tentatively TRBD1 (5 bases). The V gene lost 1 base and the J gene lost 10 bases, with 19 bases spanning the gap. The CDR3 has 16 residues. Germline-derived CDR1 and CDR2 are PRHDT and FYEKMQ (reference sequence). This chain's CDR3 is CASSLDVGERASELFF. The CDR3 coding sequence is TGTGCCAGCAGCTTAGACGTAGGGGAAAGGGCTTCGGAGCTGTTTTTT.

The CDR3 reads CASSGRLAGSWDTQYF. Here the CDR3 DNA reads TGTGCCAGCAGTGGGAGACTAGCGGGGAGTTGGGATACGCAGTATTTT. The V call is TRBV2, the J call TRBJ2-3; 11 nucleotides agree with TRBD2. The V gene end was trimmed by 4 bases and the J gene end by 6 bases; junction bases not matched to a gene: 9. This CDR3 is built from 16 residues. Germline V CDR1 and CDR2: SNHLY, FYNNEI.

This clone was seen a single time. The CDR3 bases are TGCGCCAGCAGCTTGGGTGGGAGCTCCTACAATGAGCAGTTCTTC. Translating it yields CASSLGGSSYNEQFF. The chain couples TRBV5-1 to TRBJ2-1, with a tentative D call TRBD2 (5 bases). The CDR3 has 15 residues. Trimming shortened V by 0 bases and J by 0 bases, and 7 bases separated the two germline ends. Germline CDR1 reads SGHRS; CDR2 reads YFSETQ.

V usage is TRBV29-1 and J usage is TRBJ2-7; TRBD1 matches 7 bases. The germline gives CDR1 SQVTM, CDR2 ANQGSEA. The CDR3 covers 13 residues. V shed 3 bases, J shed 1 base, and the junction held 3 bases outside the gene matches. The CDR3 sequence is CSVETGQSYEQYF. The DNA for the CDR3 is TGCAGCGTTGAGACAGGGCAATCCTACGAGCAGTACTTC.